This T cell receptor beta chain was found in a study of T cells in Graves' hyperthyroidism and ophthalmopathy. Hyperthyroidism in the patients, aged 18 to 65, was newly diagnosed and under 2 months in duration. Comment on this clonotype: Its antigen is unidentified.

Points from the study as a whole: Ophthalmopathy was distinguished from stable hyperthyroidism by 13 V-J signatures. The model foresaw ophthalmopathy a median 6.5 months prior to onset.

The CDR3 regions of TCR beta were amplified from RNA transcripts. HTBI primers were the set used in a first-round RT-PCR of the TCR CDR3. MiXCR was run by TCRdb on the multiplex PCR reads, yielding one entry per CDR3 protein. The sample holds about 420,000 distinct CDR3 sequences; approximately 13% are singletons and the top ten take 5.3%. Germline V lookup: CDR1 MNHEY, CDR2 SMNVEV (reference sequence). V lost 3 bases to trimming and J lost 6 bases, with 15 bases between them. CDR3 size: 16 residues. Specimen: blood. V and J are TRBV27 and TRBJ1-6; D is perhaps TRBD1 (6 bases). The receptor comes from a woman in her late teens or twenties with Graves' hyperthyroidism. DNA for the CDR3: TGTGCCAGCAGTTTGGGGGTGACAGGCCGTAATTCACCCCTCCACTTT. This sequence encodes CASSLGVTGRNSPLHF.